This entry concerns a single TCR beta chain. This sample was included in a study of cytomegalovirus exposure and HLA in healthy donors. The method was immunoSEQ multiplex PCR; TCRdb's version includes in-frame clones alone and lacks a portion of them. The sample records 66,000 or so clones, approximately 96% being singletons. V lost 5 bases and J lost 6, with 20 bases in between. Germline CDR1 SGHTA, CDR2 FQGNSA. The CDR3 extends over 15 amino acids. What was sequenced was PBMCs. The V call is TRBV7-2, the J call TRBJ2-7, with TRBD2 as a possible D gene (6 bases). The sequence came from a woman in her late teens or twenties in good health and CMV-seropositive. CDR3 amino acids: CASSQTHGGLLEQYF. As DNA, the CDR3 is TGTGCCAGCAGCCAAACTCATGGGGGACTTCTCGAGCAGTACTTC.